The clone carrying this T cell receptor beta chain was seen once. Clones were read by immunoSEQ multiplex PCR, and TCRdb kept only the in-frame ones, dropping some. The table shows about 80,000 clones, with 94% occurring only once. V was trimmed by 4 bases and J by 2 bases, leaving 15 bases between them. Per the germline V gene, CDR1 is SQVTM and CDR2 is ANQGSEA. This CDR3 is 14 amino acids long. This specimen belongs to a study of T cell changes during pregnancy in multiple sclerosis. The source of this sequence is a female donor with multiple sclerosis, enrolled in a pregnancy study. The chain couples TRBV29-1 to TRBJ2-7; tentatively, D is TRBD2 (6 bases). The sample was peripheral blood, taken in the third trimester of pregnancy. This CDR3 is CSVVSLANTYEQYF. The CDR3 DNA follows: TGCAGCGTTGTGAGTCTAGCGAACACCTACGAGCAGTACTTC.